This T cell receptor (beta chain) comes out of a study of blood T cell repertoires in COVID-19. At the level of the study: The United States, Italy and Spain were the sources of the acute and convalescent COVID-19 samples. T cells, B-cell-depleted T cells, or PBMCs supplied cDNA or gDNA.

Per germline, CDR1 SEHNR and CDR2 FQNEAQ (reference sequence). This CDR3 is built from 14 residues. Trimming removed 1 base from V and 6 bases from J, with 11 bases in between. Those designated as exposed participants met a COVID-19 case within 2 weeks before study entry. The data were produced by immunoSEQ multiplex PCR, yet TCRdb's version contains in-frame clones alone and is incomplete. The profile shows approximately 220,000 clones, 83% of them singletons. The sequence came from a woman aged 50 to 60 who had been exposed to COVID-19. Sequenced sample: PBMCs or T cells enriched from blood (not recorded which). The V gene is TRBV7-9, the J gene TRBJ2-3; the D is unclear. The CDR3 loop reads CASSLEYARDTQYF. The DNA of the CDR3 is TGTGCCAGCAGCTTAGAGTACGCCCGGGATACGCAGTATTTT.